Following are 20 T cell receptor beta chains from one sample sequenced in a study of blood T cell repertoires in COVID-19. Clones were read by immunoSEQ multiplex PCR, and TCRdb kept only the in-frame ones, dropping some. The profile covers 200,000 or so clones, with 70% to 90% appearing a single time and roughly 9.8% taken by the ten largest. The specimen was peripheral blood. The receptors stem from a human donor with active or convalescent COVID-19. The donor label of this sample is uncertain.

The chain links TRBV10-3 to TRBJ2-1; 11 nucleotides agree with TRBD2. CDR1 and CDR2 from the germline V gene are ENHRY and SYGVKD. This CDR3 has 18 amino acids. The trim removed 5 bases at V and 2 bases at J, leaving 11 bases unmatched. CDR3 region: CAISQFTTSGVPYNEQFF. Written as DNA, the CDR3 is TGTGCCATCAGTCAATTCACGACTAGCGGGGTGCCCTACAATGAGCAGTTCTTC.

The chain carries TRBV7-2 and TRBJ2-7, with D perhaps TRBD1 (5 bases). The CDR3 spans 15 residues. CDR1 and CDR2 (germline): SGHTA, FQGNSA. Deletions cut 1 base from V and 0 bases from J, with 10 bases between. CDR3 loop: CASSLVPGISYEQYF. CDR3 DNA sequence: TGTGCCAGCAGCTTAGTGCCAGGGATCTCCTACGAGCAGTACTTC.

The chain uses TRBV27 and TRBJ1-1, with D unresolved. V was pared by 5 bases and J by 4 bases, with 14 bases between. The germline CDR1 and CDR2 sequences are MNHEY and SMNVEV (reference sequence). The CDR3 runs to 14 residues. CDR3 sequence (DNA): TGTGCCAGCAGTATGACCCCGCCGGGCACTGAAGCTTTCTTT. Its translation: CASSMTPPGTEAFF.

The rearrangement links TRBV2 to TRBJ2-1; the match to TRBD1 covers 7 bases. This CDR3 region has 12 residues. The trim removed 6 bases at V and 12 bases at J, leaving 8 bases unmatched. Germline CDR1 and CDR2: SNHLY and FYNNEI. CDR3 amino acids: CASRRGQVRQFF. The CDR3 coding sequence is TGTGCCAGCAGGAGGGGGCAGGTCCGGCAGTTCTTC. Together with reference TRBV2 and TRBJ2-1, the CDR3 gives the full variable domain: EPEVTQTPSHQVTQMGQEVILRCVPISNHLYFYWYRQILGQKVEFLVSFYNNEISEKSEIFDDQFSVERPDGSNFTLKIRSTKLEDSAMYFCASRRGQVRQFFGPGTRLTVL.

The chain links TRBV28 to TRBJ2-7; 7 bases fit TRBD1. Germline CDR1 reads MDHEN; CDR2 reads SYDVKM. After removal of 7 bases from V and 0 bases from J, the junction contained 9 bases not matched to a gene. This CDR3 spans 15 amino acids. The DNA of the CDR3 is TGTGCCAGCACCCCGGGACAGATGAGCTCCTACGAGCAGTACTTC. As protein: CASTPGQMSSYEQYF.

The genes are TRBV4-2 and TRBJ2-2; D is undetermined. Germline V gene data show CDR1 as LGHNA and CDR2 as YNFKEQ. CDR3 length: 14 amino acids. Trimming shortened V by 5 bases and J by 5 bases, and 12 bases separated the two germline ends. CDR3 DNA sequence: TGTGCCAGCAGCGTCAGTTGGGCGACCGGGGAGCTGTTTTTT. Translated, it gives CASSVSWATGELFF.

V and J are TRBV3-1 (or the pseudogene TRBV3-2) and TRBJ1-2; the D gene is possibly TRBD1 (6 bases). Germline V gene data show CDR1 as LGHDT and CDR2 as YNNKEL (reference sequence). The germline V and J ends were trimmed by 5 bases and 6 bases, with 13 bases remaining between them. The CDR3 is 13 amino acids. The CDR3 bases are TGTGCCAGCAGCTCTACAGGGATGGATGGCTACACCTTC. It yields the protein CASSSTGMDGYTF.

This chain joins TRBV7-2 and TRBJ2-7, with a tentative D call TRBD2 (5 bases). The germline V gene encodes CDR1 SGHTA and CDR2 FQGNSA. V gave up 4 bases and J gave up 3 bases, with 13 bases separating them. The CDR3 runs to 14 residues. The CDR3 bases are TGTGCCAGCAGCTCCACCCCGGGAATCTACGAGCAGTACTTC. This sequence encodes CASSSTPGIYEQYF. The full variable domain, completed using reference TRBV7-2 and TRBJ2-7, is GAGVSQSPSNKVTEKGKDVELRCDPISGHTALYWYRQSLGQGLEFLIYFQGNSAPDKSGLPSDRFSAERTGGSVSTLTIQRTQQEDSAVYLCASSSTPGIYEQYFGPGTRLTVT.

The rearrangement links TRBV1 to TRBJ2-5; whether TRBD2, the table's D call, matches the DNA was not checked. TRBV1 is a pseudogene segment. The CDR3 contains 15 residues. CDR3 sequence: CTSKKGGASLETQYF. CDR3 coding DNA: TGCACCAGCAAAAAAGGGGGGGCGTCTTTAGAGACCCAGTACTTC.

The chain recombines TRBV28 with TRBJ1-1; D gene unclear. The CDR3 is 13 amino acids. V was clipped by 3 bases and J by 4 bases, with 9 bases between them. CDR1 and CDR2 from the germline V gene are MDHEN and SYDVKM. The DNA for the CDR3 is TGTGCCAGCAGTTTCTCCAAACTCACTGAAGCTTTCTTT. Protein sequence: CASSFSKLTEAFF.

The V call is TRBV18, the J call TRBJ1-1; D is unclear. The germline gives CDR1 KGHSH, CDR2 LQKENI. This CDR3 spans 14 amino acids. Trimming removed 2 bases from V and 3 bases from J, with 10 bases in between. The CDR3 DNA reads TGTGCCAGCTCACCAATAGCCGGGGACACTGAAGCTTTCTTT. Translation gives CASSPIAGDTEAFF.

The CDR3 loop reads CASSPSWGGSSKNIQYF. The CDR3 region has the DNA TGTGCCAGCAGCCCGAGCTGGGGGGGCTCGTCCAAAAACATTCAGTACTTC. V is TRBV7-2 and J is TRBJ2-4; D might be TRBD2 (7 bases). V gave up 5 bases and J gave up 2 bases, with 19 bases separating them. This CDR3 spans 17 amino acids. Germline CDR1 is SGHTA and CDR2 is FQGNSA.

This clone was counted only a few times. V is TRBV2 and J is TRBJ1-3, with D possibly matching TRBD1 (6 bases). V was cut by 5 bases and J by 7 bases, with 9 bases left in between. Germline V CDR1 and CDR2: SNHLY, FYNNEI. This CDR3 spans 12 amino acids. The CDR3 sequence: CASSTGPNTIYF. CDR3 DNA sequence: TGTGCCAGCAGTACAGGGCCGAACACCATATATTTT.

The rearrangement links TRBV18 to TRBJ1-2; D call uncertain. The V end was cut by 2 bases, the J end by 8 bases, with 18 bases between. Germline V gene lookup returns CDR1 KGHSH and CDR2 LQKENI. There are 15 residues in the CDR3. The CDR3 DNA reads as TGTGCCAGCTCACCAACGAAACAAGTGTTACTAGGCTACACCTTC. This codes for CASSPTKQVLLGYTF. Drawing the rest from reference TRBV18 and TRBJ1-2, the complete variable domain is NAGVMQNPRHLVRRRGQEARLRCSPMKGHSHVYWYRQLPEEGLKFMVYLQKENIIDESGMPKERFSAEFPKEGPSILRIQQVVRGDSAAYFCASSPTKQVLLGYTFGSGTRLTVV.

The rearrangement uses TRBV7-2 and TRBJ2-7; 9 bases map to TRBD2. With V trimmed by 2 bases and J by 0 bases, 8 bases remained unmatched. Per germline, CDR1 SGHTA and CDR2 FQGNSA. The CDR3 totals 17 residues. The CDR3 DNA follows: TGTGCCAGCAGCTTACACGGGTTAGCGGGGGCCTCCTACGAGCAGTACTTC. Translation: CASSLHGLAGASYEQYF.

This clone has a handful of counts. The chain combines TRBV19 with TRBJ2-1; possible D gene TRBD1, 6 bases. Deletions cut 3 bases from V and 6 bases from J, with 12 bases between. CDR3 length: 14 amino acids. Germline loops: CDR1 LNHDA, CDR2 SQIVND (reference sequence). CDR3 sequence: CASSIRDTANEQFF. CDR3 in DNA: TGTGCCAGTAGTATCCGGGACACCGCCAATGAGCAGTTCTTC.

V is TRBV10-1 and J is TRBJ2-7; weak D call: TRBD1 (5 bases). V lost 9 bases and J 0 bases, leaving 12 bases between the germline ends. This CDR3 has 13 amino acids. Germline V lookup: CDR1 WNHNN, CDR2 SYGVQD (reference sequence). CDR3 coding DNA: TGCGCCAGGTCACAGGTTCACTCCTACGAGCAGTACTTC. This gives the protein CARSQVHSYEQYF.

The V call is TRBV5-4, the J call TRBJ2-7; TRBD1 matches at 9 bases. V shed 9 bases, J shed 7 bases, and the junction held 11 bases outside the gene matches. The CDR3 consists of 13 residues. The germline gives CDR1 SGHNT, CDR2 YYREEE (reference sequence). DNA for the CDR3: TGTGCCATACCGGGACAGGGAGGTAATGAGCAGTACTTC. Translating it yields CAIPGQGGNEQYF. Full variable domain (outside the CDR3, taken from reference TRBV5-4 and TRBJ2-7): ETGVTQSPTHLIKTRGQQVTLRCSSQSGHNTVSWYQQALGQGPQFIFQYYREEENGRGNFPPRFSGLQFPNYSSELNVNALELDDSALYLCAIPGQGGNEQYFGPGTRLTVT.

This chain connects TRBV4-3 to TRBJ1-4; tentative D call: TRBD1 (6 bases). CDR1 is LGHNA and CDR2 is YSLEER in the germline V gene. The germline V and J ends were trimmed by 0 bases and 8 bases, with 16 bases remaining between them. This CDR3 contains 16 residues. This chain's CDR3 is CASSQDSGRGREKLFF. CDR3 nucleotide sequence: TGCGCCAGCAGCCAAGATTCCGGCAGGGGCAGAGAAAAACTGTTTTTT.

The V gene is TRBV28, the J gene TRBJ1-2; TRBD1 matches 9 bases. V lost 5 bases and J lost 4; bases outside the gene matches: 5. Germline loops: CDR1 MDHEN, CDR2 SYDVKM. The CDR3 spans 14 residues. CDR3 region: CASSLTGGSYGYTF. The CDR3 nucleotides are TGTGCCAGCAGTCTTACAGGGGGCTCCTATGGCTACACCTTC.